The present T cell receptor (beta chain) was sequenced within a study of identical twins. Study-wide results and limits: Monozygotic twin pairs showed more out-of-frame TCR alpha sharing than models estimated.

With respect to this clonotype: Its specificity is unknown.

TCRdb re-called the 5' RACE reads through MiXCR, storing one row per CDR3 protein. This table has about 530,000 distinct CDR3 sequences, 20% to 25% appearing once. The data were also submitted as part of a second study, on yellow fever vaccine responses in identical twins.

This clonotype was obtained from a woman younger than 30 in good health. Sequencing was carried out using CD4+ T cells sorted from blood.

The CDR3 sequence is CASSLAGSGNNNEQFF. DNA for the CDR3: TGTGCCAGCAGCTTAGCCGGTAGCGGGAATAACAATGAGCAGTTCTTC. The chain employs TRBV7-9 and TRBJ2-1, with 8 bases identical to TRBD2. Unmatched junction bases numbered 6, after V lost 0 bases and J lost 5 bases. This CDR3 is 16 amino acids long. Germline values: CDR1 SEHNR, CDR2 FQNEAQ (reference sequence).